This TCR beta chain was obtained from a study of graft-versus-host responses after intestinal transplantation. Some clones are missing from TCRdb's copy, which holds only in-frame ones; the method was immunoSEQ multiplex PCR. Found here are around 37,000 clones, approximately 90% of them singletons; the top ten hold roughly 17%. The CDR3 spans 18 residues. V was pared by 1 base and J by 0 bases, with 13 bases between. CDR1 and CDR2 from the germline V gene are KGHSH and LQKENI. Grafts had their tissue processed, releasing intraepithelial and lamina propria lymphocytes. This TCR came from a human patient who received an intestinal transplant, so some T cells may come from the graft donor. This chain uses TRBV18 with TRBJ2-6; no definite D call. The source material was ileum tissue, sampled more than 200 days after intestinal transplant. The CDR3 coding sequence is TGTGCCAGCTCACCACTTACGGGCCCCTACTCTGGGGCCAACGTCCTGACTTTC. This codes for CASSPLTGPYSGANVLTF.